The TCR beta chain under discussion was sequenced for a study of lymphopenia after photon versus proton radiotherapy. As regards this clone: Its specificity is not known.

Repertoires were generated with immunoSEQ multiplex PCR, while TCRdb's copy carries only in-frame clones and drops some. The table includes around 160,000 clones, 70% to 90% detected once. Study outcomes and limitations: After lymphocyte nadir, photon-treated repertoires showed oligoclonal expansion, especially CD8+ Temra. Survival link was tested only in deceased patients; proton benefit remains a possibility. Proton therapy kept repertoires fairly stable, unlike photons, which gained effector/memory cells. Larger post-nadir TCR diversity loss correlated inversely with survival in deceased patients.

The specimen was peripheral blood, collected from a patient treated with photon-based radiotherapy. The sequence was collected from a man aged 50 to 60 with gastric cancer.

The CDR3 region is CASSLGRIYEQYF. The DNA for the CDR3 is TGTGCCAGCAGCTTGGGCCGGATCTACGAGCAGTACTTC. J is TRBJ2-7 and V is TRBV7-2, with unresolved D. The CDR3 has 13 residues. From germline, CDR1 is SGHTA and CDR2 FQGNSA. Trimming pared 3 bases from V and 3 bases from J, leaving 9 bases between. The full variable domain, with the rest looked up from reference TRBV7-2 and TRBJ2-7, is GAGVSQSPSNKVTEKGKDVELRCDPISGHTALYWYRQSLGQGLEFLIYFQGNSAPDKSGLPSDRFSAERTGGSVSTLTIQRTQQEDSAVYLCASSLGRIYEQYFGPGTRLTVT.